The rows below give T cell receptor beta chains drawn from one sample of a study of blood T cell repertoires in COVID-19. Data came from immunoSEQ multiplex PCR; TCRdb stores just in-frame clones and leaves some out. The sample records about 150,000 clones, around 79% being singletons. Sequencing was done on a sample of peripheral blood. The receptor source for this set is a woman aged 70-85 years with COVID-19, enrolled during active disease. Each CDR3 is given with its conserved first and last residue. The D gene is left open where the match is weak. The listing skips clone size in some rows; elsewhere it reads once, few, many or a size class.

abundance	j_gene	v_gene	d_gene	CDR3nt	CDR3aa
NA	TRBJ1-2	TRBV5-4	TRBD1	TGTGCCAGCAGCGCGGACCTGACAGGGGGCGCAAATGGCTACACCTTC	CASSADLTGGANGYTF
NA	TRBJ2-2	TRBV5-1	TRBD1	TGCGCCAGCAGCCCCGGGACAGGGAACACCGGGGAGCTGTTTTTT	CASSPGTGNTGELFF
few	TRBJ1-3	TRBV6-5	TRBD1	TGTGCCAGCAGGGACAGGGGCACTGGAAACACCATATATTTT	CASRDRGTGNTIYF
few	TRBJ2-2	TRBV2	NA	TGTGCCAGGAATAGCGGCACCGGGGAGCTGTTTTTT	CARNSGTGELFF
NA	TRBJ1-1	TRBV6-4	NA	TGTGCCAGCAGTGACTCGGGACACCTGGGTTTTTTCTTT	CASSDSGHLGFFF
NA	TRBJ2-7	TRBV2	TRBD1	TGTGCCAGCAGTGACTACAGGGGGTACGAGCAGTACTTC	CASSDYRGYEQYF
NA	TRBJ1-1	TRBV4-1	TRBD1	TGCGCCAGCAGTCCAGGGGGCAGGACTGAAGCTTTCTTT	CASSPGGRTEAFF
NA	TRBJ1-2	TRBV7-2	NA	TGTGCCAGCAGCTTAGCAAAATGGCAGGGGACAACCAACTATGGCTACACCTTC	CASSLAKWQGTTNYGYTF
NA	TRBJ1-6	TRBV19	TRBD1	TGTGCCAGTAGTTCCCAGGGGGTCGTTTCACCCCTCCACTTT	CASSSQGVVSPLHF
NA	TRBJ1-1	TRBV5-6	NA	TGTGCCAGCAGCTTGTTCGGGACACCTATTGAAGCTTTCTTT	CASSLFGTPIEAFF
NA	TRBJ2-3	TRBV7-2	TRBD2	TGTGCCAGCAGCTATACTAGCGGGGGGGCCATAGATACGCAGTATTTT	CASSYTSGGAIDTQYF
once	TRBJ2-7	TRBV5-8	TRBD1	TGTGCCAGCAGCGTTAGAGGGGGCCTCTACGAGCAGTACTTC	CASSVRGGLYEQYF
NA	TRBJ2-7	TRBV6-1	NA	TGTGCCAGCAGCCTTACAGGGTACGAGCAGTACTTC	CASSLTGYEQYF
NA	TRBJ1-4	TRBV5-6	NA	TGTGCCAGCAGCTTTGGACTGGGCGGGAGGGCGACTAATGAAAAACTGTTTTTT	CASSFGLGGRATNEKLFF
NA	TRBJ1-1	TRBV5-1	TRBD1	TGCGCCAGCAGCCATGGACAGGGGAGGTACGAAGCTTTCTTT	CASSHGQGRYEAFF
once	TRBJ2-3	TRBV2	NA	TGTGCCAGCAGTGGGGACACCACAGATACGCAGTATTTT	CASSGDTTDTQYF
NA	TRBJ2-7	TRBV25-1	NA	TGTGCCAGCAGTCAGACATACGAGCAGTACTTC	CASSQTYEQYF
NA	TRBJ1-2	TRBV28	NA	TGTGCCAGCAGTTTGTCCCAGCGCTATGGCTACACCTTC	CASSLSQRYGYTF
NA	TRBJ2-1	TRBV19	TRBD2	TGTGCCAGTAGTGCTAGCGGCCCCTACAATGAGCAGTTCTTC	CASSASGPYNEQFF
NA	TRBJ2-1	TRBV11-3	NA	TGTGCCAGCAGCTCAAGCGGTACCTACAATGAGCAGTTCTTC	CASSSSGTYNEQFF